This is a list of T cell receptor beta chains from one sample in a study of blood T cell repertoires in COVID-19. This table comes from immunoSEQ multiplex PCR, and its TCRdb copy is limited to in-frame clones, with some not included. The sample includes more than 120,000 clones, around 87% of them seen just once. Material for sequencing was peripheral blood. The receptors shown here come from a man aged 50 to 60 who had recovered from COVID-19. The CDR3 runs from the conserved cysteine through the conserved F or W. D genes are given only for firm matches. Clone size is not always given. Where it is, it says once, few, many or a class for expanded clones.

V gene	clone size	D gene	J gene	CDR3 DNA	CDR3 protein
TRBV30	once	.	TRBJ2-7	TGTGCCTGGAGTGCGCAGGGGATCACCTACGAGCAGTACTTC	CAWSAQGITYEQYF
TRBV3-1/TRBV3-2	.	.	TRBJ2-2	TGTGCCAGCAGCCTCCGGGACAAGACCGGGGAGCTGTTTTTT	CASSLRDKTGELFF
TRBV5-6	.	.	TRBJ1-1	TGTGCCAGCAGCTTACTGGGGACTATGAACACTGAAGCTTTCTTT	CASSLLGTMNTEAFF
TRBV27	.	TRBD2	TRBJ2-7	TGTGCCAGCAGTTATAGGGCTAGCGGGAGCTCCTACGAGCAGTACTTC	CASSYRASGSSYEQYF
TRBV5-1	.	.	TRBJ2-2	TGCGCCAGCAGCGCGCTCGGGGGCGGGGAGCTGTTTTTT	CASSALGGGELFF
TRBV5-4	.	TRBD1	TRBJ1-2	TGTGCCAGCAGCCAACAGGGGAACTATGGCTACACCTTC	CASSQQGNYGYTF
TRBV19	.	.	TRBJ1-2	TGTGCCAGTAGTATCCCCGGACTCAACTATGGCTACACCTTC	CASSIPGLNYGYTF
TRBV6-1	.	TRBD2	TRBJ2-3	TGTGCCAGCAGTCAAGGGACTAGCGCTTCTCTCGATACGCAGTATTTT	CASSQGTSASLDTQYF
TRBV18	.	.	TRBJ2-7	TGTGCCAGCTCACGATCGGCAGGGTACTCCTACGAGCAGTACTTC	CASSRSAGYSYEQYF
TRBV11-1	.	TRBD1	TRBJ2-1	TGTGCCAGTCGTCGGGACAGGGCTTACAATGAGCAGTTCTTC	CASRRDRAYNEQFF
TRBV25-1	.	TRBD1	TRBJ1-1	TGTGCCAGCAAGAAGACAGGGGGGAAAAGTGAAGCTTTCTTT	CASKKTGGKSEAFF
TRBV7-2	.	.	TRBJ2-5	TGTGCCAGCAGCTTCTCCAGGGAAGAGACCCAGTACTTC	CASSFSREETQYF
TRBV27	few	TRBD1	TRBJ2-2	TGTGCCAGCAGTTGGGACAGGGGGGACACCGGGGAGCTGTTTTTT	CASSWDRGDTGELFF
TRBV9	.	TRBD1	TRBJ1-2	TGTGCCAGCAGCTCTTTAACGGTAGGGGGCGGCTATGGCTACACCTTC	CASSSLTVGGGYGYTF
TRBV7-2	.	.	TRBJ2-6	TGTGCCAGCAACCCCGTGGTAGGCAGGGTAGTCTCTGGGGCCAACGTCCTGACTTTC	CASNPVVGRVVSGANVLTF
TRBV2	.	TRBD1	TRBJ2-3	TGTGCCAGCAGTGTGGACAGGGGACCAGATACGCAGTATTTT	CASSVDRGPDTQYF
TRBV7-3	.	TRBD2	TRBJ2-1	TGTGCCAGCAGCTTAGCGGGAGTTTACAATGAGCAGTTCTTC	CASSLAGVYNEQFF
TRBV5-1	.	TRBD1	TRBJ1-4	TGCGCCAGCAGCTTGGAGGGGGCCGAGAGTGAAAAACTGTTTTTT	CASSLEGAESEKLFF
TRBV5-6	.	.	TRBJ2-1	TGTGCCAGCAGCTTGGGGTCTAGTTTTAATGAGCAGTTCTTC	CASSLGSSFNEQFF
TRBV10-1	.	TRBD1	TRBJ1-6	TGCGCCAGCATCGAGGGGAGGACAGGGTGTTCCTATAATTCACCCCTCCACTTT	CASIEGRTGCSYNSPLHF
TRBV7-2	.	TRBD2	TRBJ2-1	TGTGCCAGCAGCGGCAGACTAGCGGGGGGATTCCATGAGCAGTTCTTC	CASSGRLAGGFHEQFF
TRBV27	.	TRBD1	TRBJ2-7	TGTGCCAGCAGTTTTTCCCCGACAGGGTCCTACGAGCAGTACTTC	CASSFSPTGSYEQYF
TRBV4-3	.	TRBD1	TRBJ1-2	TGCGCCAGCAGCCAAGATGAAAGGGACAGTTCGGAAGGCTACACCTTC	CASSQDERDSSEGYTF
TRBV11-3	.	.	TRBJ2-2	TGTGCCAGCAGCTTAGGCTTCGAATACTCCTACACCGGGGAGCTGTTTTTT	CASSLGFEYSYTGELFF
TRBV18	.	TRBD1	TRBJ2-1	TGTGCCAGCTCAACCGGGTTGGGACAGGGGAGTCGCAATGAGCAGTTCTTC	CASSTGLGQGSRNEQFF
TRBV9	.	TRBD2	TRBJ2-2	TGTGCCAGCAGCGTAGAACGTACGGGAGGGAAGACCGGGGAGCTGTTTTTT	CASSVERTGGKTGELFF
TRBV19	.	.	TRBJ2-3	TGTGCCAGTAGTATTGGACAGATAAACACAGATACGCAGTATTTT	CASSIGQINTDTQYF